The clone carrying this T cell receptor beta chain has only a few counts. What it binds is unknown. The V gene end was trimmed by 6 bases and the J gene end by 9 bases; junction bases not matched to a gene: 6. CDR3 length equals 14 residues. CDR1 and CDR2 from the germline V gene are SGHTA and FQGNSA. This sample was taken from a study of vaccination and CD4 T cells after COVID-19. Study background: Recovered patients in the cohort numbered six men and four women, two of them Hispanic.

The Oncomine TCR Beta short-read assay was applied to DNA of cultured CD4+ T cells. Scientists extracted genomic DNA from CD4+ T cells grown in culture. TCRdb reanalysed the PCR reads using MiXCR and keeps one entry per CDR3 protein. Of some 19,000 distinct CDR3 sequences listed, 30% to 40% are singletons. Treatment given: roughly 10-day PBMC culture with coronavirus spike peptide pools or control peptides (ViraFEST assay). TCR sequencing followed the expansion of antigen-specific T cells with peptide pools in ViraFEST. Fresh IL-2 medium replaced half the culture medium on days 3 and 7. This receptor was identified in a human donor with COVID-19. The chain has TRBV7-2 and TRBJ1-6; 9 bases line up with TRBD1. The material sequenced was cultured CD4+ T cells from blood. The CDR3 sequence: CASSLEQGASPLHF. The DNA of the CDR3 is TGTGCCAGCAGTCTCGAACAGGGGGCTTCACCCCTCCACTTT.